The entry below describes one T cell receptor beta chain. This CDR3 has 13 amino acids. The V and J ends lost 9 bases and 2 bases respectively, with 13 bases between them. Germline V lookup: CDR1 SGHRS, CDR2 YFSETQ. These data originate in a study of blood T cell repertoires in COVID-19. In the study overall: Both acute and convalescent COVID-19 samples were obtained from the United States, Italy and Spain. The cDNA or gDNA used as material had been derived from T cells, B-cell-depleted T cells, or PBMCs.

Source study methods: For nucleated cells, counts were estimated from reference gene primer amplification. Clones were sequenced by immunoSEQ multiplex PCR, and TCRdb holds only the in-frame ones, with some missing. V and J calls and clone size follow that table, whereas D and trimming were derived from the DNA. The data show about 85,000 clones, roughly 89% seen once. The genes are TRBV5-1 and TRBJ2-3; a possible D gene is TRBD1 (5 bases). Material for sequencing was peripheral blood. The TCR comes from a man aged 60 to 75 with acute or convalescent COVID-19. The CDR3 here is CATSETATDTQYF. Written as DNA, the CDR3 is TGCGCCACCTCCGAGACAGCCACAGATACGCAGTATTTT.